This record concerns one T cell receptor (beta chain) sequence. Germline V gene lookup returns CDR1 SGHTA and CDR2 FQGNSA. Germline trimming cut 3 bases from V and 10 bases from J; bases unmatched to any gene: 1. The CDR3 covers 12 residues. Original analysis: Researchers report that nucleated cell counts were estimated from reference gene primer amplification. The method was immunoSEQ multiplex PCR; TCRdb's version includes in-frame clones alone and lacks a portion of them. V and J calls and clone size are as listed in that table; D and trimming were resolved from the DNA. The table lists about 170,000 clones, less than 85% of them singletons, with 7% in the top ten. This sample stems from a study of blood T cell repertoires in COVID-19. The overall study: COVID-19 samples collected from the United States, Italy and Spain covered acute and convalescent phases. From T cells, B-cell-depleted T cells, or PBMCs came the material, which was cDNA or gDNA.

While infection was still active, Seattle patients were enrolled and then followed longitudinally. Material: peripheral blood. The TCR comes from a woman between 40 and 50 years old with COVID-19, enrolled during active disease. The rearrangement links TRBV7-2 to TRBJ1-4, with 8 bases matching TRBD1. This chain's CDR3 is CASSLGTGKLFF. The CDR3 nucleotides read TGTGCCAGCAGCTTGGGGACAGGAAAACTGTTTTTT. Full variable domain (remainder filled in from reference TRBV7-2 and TRBJ1-4): GAGVSQSPSNKVTEKGKDVELRCDPISGHTALYWYRQSLGQGLEFLIYFQGNSAPDKSGLPSDRFSAERTGGSVSTLTIQRTQQEDSAVYLCASSLGTGKLFFGSGTQLSVL.